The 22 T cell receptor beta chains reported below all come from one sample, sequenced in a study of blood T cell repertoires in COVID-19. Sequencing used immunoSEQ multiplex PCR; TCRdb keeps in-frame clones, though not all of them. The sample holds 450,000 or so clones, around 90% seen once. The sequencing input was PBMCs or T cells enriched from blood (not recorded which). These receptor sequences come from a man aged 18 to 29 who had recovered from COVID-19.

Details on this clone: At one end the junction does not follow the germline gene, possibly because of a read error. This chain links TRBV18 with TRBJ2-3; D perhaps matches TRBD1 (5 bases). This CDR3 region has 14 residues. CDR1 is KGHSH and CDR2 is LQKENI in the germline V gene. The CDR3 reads CASSPTRGTDTQYF. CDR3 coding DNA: TGTGCCAGCTCACCCACAAGGGGCACGGATACGCAGTATTTT.

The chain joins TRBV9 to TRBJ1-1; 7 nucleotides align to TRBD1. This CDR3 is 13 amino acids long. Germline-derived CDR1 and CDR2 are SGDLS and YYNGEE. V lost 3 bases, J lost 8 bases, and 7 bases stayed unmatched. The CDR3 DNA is TGTGCCAGCAGCGCGACTAACAGGGGCGAAGCTTTCTTT. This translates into CASSATNRGEAFF.

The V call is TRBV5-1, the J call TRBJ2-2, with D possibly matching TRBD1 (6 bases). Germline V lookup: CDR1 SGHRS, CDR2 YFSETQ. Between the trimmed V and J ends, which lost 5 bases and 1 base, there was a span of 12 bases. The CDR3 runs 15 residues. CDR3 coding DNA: TGCGCCAGCAGTCGGACAGCGATGAACACCGGGGAGCTGTTTTTT. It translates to CASSRTAMNTGELFF.

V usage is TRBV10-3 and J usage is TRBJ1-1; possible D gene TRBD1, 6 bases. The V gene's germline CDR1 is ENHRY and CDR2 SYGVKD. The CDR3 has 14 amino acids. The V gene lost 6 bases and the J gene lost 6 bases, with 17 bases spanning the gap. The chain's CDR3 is CAIRETRDTSEAFF. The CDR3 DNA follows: TGTGCCATCAGGGAAACTCGGGACACTTCTGAAGCTTTCTTT.

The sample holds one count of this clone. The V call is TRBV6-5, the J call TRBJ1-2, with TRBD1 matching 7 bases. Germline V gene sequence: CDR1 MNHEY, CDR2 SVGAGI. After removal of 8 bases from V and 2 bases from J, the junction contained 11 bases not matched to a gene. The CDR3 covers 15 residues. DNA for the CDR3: TGTGCCAGCTCCACTGGGACAGACTTAAACTATGGCTACACCTTC. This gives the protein CASSTGTDLNYGYTF.

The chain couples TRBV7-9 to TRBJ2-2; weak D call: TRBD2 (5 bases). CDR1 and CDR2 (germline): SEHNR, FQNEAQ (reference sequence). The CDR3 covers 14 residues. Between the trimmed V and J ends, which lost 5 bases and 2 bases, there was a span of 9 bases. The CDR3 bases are TGTGCCAGCAGCAGCTCGGGAAACACCGGGGAGCTGTTTTTT. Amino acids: CASSSSGNTGELFF.

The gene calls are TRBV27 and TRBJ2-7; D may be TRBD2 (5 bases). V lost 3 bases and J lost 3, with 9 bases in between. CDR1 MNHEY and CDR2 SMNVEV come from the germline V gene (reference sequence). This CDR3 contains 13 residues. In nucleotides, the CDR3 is TGTGCCAGCAGTTTCCCCGGGAACTACGAGCAGTACTTC. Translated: CASSFPGNYEQYF.

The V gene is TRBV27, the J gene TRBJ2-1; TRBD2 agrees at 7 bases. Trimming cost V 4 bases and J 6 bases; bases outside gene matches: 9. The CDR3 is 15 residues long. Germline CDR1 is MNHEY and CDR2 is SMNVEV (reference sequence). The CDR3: CASSSTGLDVNEQFF. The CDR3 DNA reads TGTGCCAGCAGTTCAACCGGACTAGATGTCAATGAGCAGTTCTTC.

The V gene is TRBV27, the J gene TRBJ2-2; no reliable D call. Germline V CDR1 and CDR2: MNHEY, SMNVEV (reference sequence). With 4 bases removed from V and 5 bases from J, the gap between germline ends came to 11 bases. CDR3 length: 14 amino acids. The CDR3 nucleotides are TGTGCCAGCAGTTCCTCTTTGAGTACCGGGGAGCTGTTTTTT. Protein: CASSSSLSTGELFF.

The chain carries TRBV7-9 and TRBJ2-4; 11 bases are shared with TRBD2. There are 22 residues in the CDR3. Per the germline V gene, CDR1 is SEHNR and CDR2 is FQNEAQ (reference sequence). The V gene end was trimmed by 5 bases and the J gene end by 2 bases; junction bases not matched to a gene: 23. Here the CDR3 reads CASSTGQFHSGRAAMTKNIQYF. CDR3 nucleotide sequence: TGTGCCAGCAGCACAGGACAGTTCCATAGCGGGAGGGCCGCGATGACCAAAAACATTCAGTACTTC.

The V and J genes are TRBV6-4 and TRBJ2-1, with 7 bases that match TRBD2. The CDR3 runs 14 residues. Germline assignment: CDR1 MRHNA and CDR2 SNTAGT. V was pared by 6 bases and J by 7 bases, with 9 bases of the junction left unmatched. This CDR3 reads CASSAAGEENEQFF. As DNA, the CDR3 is TGTGCCAGCAGCGCCGCGGGAGAGGAAAATGAGCAGTTCTTC.

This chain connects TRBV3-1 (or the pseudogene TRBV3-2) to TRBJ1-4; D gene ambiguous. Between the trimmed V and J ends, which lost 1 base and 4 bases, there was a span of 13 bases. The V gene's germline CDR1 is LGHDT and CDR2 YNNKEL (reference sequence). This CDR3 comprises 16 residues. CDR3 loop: CASSQGQRGGNEKLFF. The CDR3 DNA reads TGTGCCAGCAGCCAAGGTCAACGGGGTGGTAATGAAAAACTGTTTTTT.

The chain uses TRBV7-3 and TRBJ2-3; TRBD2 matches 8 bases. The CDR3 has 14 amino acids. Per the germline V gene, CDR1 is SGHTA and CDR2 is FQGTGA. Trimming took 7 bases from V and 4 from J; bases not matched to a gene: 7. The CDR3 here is CASKAGVGADTQYF. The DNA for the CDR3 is TGTGCCAGCAAAGCGGGAGTTGGTGCAGATACGCAGTATTTT.

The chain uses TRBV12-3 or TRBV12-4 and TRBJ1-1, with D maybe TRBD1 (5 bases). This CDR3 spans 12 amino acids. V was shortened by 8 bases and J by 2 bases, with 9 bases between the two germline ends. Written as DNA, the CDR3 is TGTGCCAGCGGGCAGGGCAACACTGAAGCTTTCTTT. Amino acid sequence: CASGQGNTEAFF.

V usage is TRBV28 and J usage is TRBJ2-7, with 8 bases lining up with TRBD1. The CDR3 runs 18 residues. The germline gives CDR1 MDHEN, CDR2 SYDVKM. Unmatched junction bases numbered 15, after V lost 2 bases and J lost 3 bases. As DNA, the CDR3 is TGTGCCAGCAGTTTACCTCTGACAGGGGCGTCGCCCTTCTACGAGCAGTACTTC. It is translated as CASSLPLTGASPFYEQYF.

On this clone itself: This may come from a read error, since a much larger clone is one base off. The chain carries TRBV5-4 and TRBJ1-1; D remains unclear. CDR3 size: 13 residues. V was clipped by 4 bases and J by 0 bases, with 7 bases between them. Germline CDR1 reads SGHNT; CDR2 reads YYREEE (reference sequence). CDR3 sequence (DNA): TGTGCCAGCAGCGGCGGCTTGAACACTGAAGCTTTCTTT. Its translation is CASSGGLNTEAFF.

The DNA of the CDR3 is TGTGCCAGCAGCTCAAGGGGGACTAGCTCCTACAATGAGCAGTTCTTC. Translating gives CASSSRGTSSYNEQFF. The V call is TRBV11-3, the J call TRBJ2-1, with 8 positions matching TRBD2. CDR1 and CDR2 from the germline V gene are SGHNT and YENEEA. This CDR3 comprises 16 residues. V lost 4 bases to trimming and J lost 0 bases; unmatched junction nucleotides: 5.

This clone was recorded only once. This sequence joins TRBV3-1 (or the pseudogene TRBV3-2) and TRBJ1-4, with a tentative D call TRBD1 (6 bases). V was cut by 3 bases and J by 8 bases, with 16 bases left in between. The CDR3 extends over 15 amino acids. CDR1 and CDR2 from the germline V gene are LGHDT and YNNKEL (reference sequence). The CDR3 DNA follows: TGTGCCAGCAGCCAGGATACAGGGTGGGGGGAAAAACTGTTTTTT. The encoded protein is CASSQDTGWGEKLFF.

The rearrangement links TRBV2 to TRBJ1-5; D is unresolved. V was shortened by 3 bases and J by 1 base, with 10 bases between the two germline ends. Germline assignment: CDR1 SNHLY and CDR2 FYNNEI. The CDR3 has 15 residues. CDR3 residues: CASSDDLISNQPQHF. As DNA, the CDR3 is TGTGCCAGCAGTGACGACTTAATCAGCAATCAGCCCCAGCATTTT.

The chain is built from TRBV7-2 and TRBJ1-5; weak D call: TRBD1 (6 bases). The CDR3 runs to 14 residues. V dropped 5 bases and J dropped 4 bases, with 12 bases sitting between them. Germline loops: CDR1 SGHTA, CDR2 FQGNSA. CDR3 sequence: CASSTDRTNQPQHF. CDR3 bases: TGTGCCAGCAGCACCGACAGGACGAATCAGCCCCAGCATTTT.

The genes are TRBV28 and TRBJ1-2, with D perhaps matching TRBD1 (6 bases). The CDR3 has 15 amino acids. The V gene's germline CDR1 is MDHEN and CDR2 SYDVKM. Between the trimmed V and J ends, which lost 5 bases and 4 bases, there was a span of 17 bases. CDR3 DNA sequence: TGTGCCAGCAGTCACCGGACAGAACTATTCTATGGCTACACCTTC. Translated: CASSHRTELFYGYTF.

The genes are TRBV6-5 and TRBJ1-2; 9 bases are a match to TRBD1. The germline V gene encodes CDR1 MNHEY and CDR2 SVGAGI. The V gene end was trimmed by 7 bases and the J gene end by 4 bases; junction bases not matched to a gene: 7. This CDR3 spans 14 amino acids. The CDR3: CASTLDRGAYGYTF. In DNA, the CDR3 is TGTGCCAGCACTTTAGACAGGGGGGCCTATGGCTACACCTTC.